This T cell receptor beta chain originates from a study of blood T cell repertoires in COVID-19 (dated by TCRdb to 2018 to 2021). About the investigation overall: The collaborator samples originated in the United States, Italy and Spain and spanned the acute and convalescent phases of COVID-19. Where available, HLA class I and class II types were taken from metadata supplied by the sample provider and were not determined by assay-based typing. Sample metadata almost always included a de-identified subject ID, COVID-19 status, age in years and sex. The samples were drawn from the first 160 participants of the ongoing ImmuneRACE study and from more than 1,000 subjects provided by 6 global collaborators. Subjects who had been exposed to COVID-19, were actively infected with it, or had recovered from it provided the deeply sampled blood TCRbeta repertoires that made up the dataset. The repertoires were made available in a free public database intended to serve as a resource for research on the immune response to SARS-CoV-2. The material from the prospective study consisted of cDNA or gDNA derived from T cells, B-cell-depleted T cells, or PBMCs.

Each collaborating institution followed its own protocols to collect whole blood in K2EDTA tubes. For TCRbeta analysis, collaborator samples were shipped as frozen whole blood, as isolated PBMCs, or as DNA extracted from either sample type. Comments on this clone: It has no known antigen specificity. No quality values exist for individual bases; no much larger clone is one base distant.

The germline V and J ends show losses of 3 bases and 5 bases respectively, and no gene match explains 7 bases of the junction. CDR1 GTSNPN and CDR2 SVGIG were looked up in the germline V gene (reference sequence). The CDR3 sequence holds 15 residues, the cysteine and phenylalanine included. The retained sequence is limited to the CDR3, 45 bases, with the frame set at the first base. Overall study results and their limits: The quantity of clinical and demographic metadata differed by source and by participant and was supplied without curation.

The immunoSEQ Assay, a bias-controlled multiplex PCR, was used to amplify TCRbeta CDR3 regions from genomic DNA. For the original study's pipeline: The number of nucleated cells in each sample was estimated from the amplification of reference gene primers within the assay. Sequence reads were collapsed and filtered to measure the absolute abundance of every unique TCRbeta CDR3 rearrangement. For each sample, productive Simpson clonality was calculated as the square root of Simpson's diversity index across productive rearrangements. TCRdb stores this immuneACCESS table with in-frame sequences only. Part of the clones is absent; in the studies checked, under half of the shortfall reflects unresolved V genes, and no reason is known for the rest. The V and J calls and clone size come from that table; D and trimming were worked out from the DNA. The sample yields 350,000 to 450,000 clones; 70% to 90% were counted once. The ten most abundant clones make up around 2.9% of the sample.

Sequenced input: peripheral blood. The chain is made from TRBV30 and TRBJ2-1; 10 central nucleotides agree with TRBD2. The TCR comes from a human donor in a cohort sampled during active COVID-19. The CDR3 corresponds to CAWRRLAGVNNEQFF. The bases are TGTGCCTGGAGACGGCTAGCGGGGGTGAACAATGAGCAGTTCTTC. The entire variable domain, with the stretches around the CDR3 drawn from the reference TRBV30 and TRBJ2-1 proteins, is SQTIHQWPATLVQPVGSPLSLECTVEGTSNPNLYWYRQAAGRGLQLLFYSVGIGQISSEVPQNLSASRPQDRQFILSSKKLLLSDSGFYLCAWRRLAGVNNEQFFGPGTRLTVL.